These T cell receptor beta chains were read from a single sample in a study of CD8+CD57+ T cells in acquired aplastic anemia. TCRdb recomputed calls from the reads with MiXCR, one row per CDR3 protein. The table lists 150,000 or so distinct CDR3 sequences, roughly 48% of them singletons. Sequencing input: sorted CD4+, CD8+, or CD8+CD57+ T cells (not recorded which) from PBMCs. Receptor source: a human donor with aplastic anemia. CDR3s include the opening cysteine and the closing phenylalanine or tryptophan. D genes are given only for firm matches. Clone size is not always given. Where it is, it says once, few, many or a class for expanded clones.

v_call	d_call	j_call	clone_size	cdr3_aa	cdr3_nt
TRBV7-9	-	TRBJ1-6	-	CASSILEGRSPLHF	TGTGCCAGCAGCATCCTAGAGGGGCGTTCACCCCTCCACTTT
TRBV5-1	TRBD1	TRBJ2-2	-	CASSLLGQGTGELFF	TGCGCCAGCAGCTTGTTGGGACAGGGAACCGGGGAGCTGTTTTTT
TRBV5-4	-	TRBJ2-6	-	CASSLPGTGANVLTF	TGTGCCAGCAGCTTGCCGGGCACTGGGGCCAACGTCCTGACTTTC
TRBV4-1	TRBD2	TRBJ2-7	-	CASSPRLARTYEQYF	TGCGCCAGCAGCCCCAGACTAGCGCGAACCTACGAGCAGTACTTC
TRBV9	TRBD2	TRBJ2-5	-	CASSVGGSGGSGETQYF	TGTGCCAGCAGCGTAGGTGGTAGCGGGGGTTCAGGAGAGACCCAGTACTTC
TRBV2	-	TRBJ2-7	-	CASRGVEQYF	TGTGCCAGCAGAGGGGTCGAGCAGTACTTC
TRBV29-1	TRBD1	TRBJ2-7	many	CSVEMGQPYEQYF	TGCAGCGTTGAAATGGGACAGCCATACGAGCAGTACTTC
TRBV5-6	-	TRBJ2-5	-	CASSSGQEETQYF	TGTGCCAGCAGCTCGGGGCAGGAAGAGACCCAGTACTTC
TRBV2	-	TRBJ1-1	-	CASSEVAWGAFF	TGTGCCAGCAGTGAAGTTGCGTGGGGAGCTTTCTTT
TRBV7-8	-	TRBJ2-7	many	CASSLDRAYEQYF	TGTGCCAGCAGCTTAGACAGGGCCTACGAGCAGTACTTC
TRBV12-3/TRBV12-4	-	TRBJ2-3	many	CASSFSTDTQYF	TGTGCCAGCAGTTTTTCTACGGATACGCAGTATTTT
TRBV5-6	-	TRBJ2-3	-	CASRSNGGDTQYF	TGTGCCAGCAGATCGAACGGGGGAGATACGCAGTATTTT
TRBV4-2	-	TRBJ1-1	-	CASSGTWNTEAFF	TGTGCCAGCAGCGGGACGTGGAACACTGAAGCTTTCTTT
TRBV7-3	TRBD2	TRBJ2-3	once	CASSPVLAGFADTQYF	TGTGCCAGCAGCCCCGTTCTAGCGGGGTTCGCAGATACGCAGTATTTT
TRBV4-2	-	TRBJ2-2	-	CASSQERAANTGELFF	TGTGCCAGCAGCCAGGAGCGGGCGGCGAACACCGGGGAGCTGTTTTTT
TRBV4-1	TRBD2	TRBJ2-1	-	CASSQDSGTSGFQSSYNEQFF	TGCGCCAGCAGCCAAGACTCTGGGACTAGCGGCTTTCAGAGCTCCTACAATGAGCAGTTCTTC
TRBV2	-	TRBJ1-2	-	CASSIGPQRGYTF	TGTGCCAGCAGTATCGGGCCGCAGCGGGGCTACACCTTC
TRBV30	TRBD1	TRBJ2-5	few	CAWGTGGRETQYF	TGTGCCTGGGGCACAGGGGGACGTGAGACCCAGTACTTC
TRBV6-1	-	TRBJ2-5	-	CASTNSGGTGEAQYF	TGTGCCAGCACAAACTCGGGGGGCACGGGGGAGGCCCAGTACTTC
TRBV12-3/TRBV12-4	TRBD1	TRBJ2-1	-	CASSLLTGVRAKQFF	TGTGCCAGCAGTTTATTGACAGGGGTCAGGGCTAAGCAGTTCTTC
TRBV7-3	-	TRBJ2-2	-	CASSPSSGELFF	TGTGCCAGCAGCCCCTCTAGCGGGGAGCTGTTTTTT
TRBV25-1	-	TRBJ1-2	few	CASSEPPAGDGYTF	TGTGCCAGCAGTGAACCCCCGGCAGGGGATGGCTACACCTTC
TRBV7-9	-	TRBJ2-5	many	CASSFLTERQETQYF	TGTGCCAGCAGCTTTCTTACTGAGAGGCAAGAGACCCAGTACTTC
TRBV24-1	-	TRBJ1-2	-	CATSDFWAGQPVYTF	TGTGCCACCAGTGATTTTTGGGCAGGACAGCCGGTCTACACCTTC
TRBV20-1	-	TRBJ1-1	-	CSASGTDTGKPEAFF	TGCAGTGCTAGTGGGACCGATACAGGGAAACCTGAAGCTTTCTTT
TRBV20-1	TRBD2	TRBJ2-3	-	CSARDPSGIWRTQYF	TGCAGTGCTAGAGACCCTAGCGGGATTTGGCGTACGCAGTATTTT
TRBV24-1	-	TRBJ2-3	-	CATSSSAPGGAYTQYF	TGTGCCACCAGTAGTTCCGCGCCAGGTGGGGCCTATACGCAGTATTTT
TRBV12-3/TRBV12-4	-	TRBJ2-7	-	CASSPRREGYEQYF	TGTGCCAGCAGTCCCCGAAGAGAAGGCTACGAGCAGTACTTC
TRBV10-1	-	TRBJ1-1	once	CASSEDRRAEAFF	TGCGCCAGCAGTGAGGACAGACGAGCTGAAGCTTTCTTT
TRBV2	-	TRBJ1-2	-	CASTEVDGFRGYTF	TGTGCCAGCACTGAGGTCGACGGGTTTAGGGGCTACACCTTC
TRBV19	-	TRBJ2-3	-	CASSLQAVDTQYF	TGTGCCAGTAGCCTACAGGCGGTAGATACGCAGTATTTT
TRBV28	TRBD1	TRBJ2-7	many	CASTGGYEQYF	TGTGCCAGCACAGGGGGCTACGAGCAGTACTTC
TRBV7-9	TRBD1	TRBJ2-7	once	CASSPLGQSYEQYF	TGTGCCAGCAGCCCCCTGGGACAGTCCTACGAGCAGTACTTC
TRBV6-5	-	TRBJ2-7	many	CASSYNGRTYEQYF	TGTGCCAGCAGTTACAACGGTCGAACCTACGAGCAGTACTTC
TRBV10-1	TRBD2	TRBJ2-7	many	CATLPTSGSMWYF	TGCGCCACCCTACCGACTAGCGGGAGTATGTGGTACTTC
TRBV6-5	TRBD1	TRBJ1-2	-	CASSWPGQGVSGYTF	TGTGCCAGCAGTTGGCCGGGACAGGGGGTGAGTGGCTACACCTTC
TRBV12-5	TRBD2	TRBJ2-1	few	CASGFGLAFEQFF	TGTGCTAGTGGTTTCGGACTAGCGTTTGAGCAGTTCTTC
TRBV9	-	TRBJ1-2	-	CAGSATIWTRGWYGYTF	TGTGCCGGCAGCGCAACCATTTGGACAAGGGGGTGGTATGGCTACACCTTC
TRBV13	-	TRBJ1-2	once	CASTLARAGLGYTF	TGTGCCAGCACCCTAGCGCGTGCAGGGTTGGGCTACACCTTC
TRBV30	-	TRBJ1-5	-	CAWGHYGNQPQHF	TGTGCCTGGGGACACTATGGCAATCAGCCCCAGCATTTT
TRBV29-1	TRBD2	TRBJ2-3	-	CSVESDSGGAQYF	TGCAGCGTTGAATCGGATAGCGGGGGGGCGCAGTATTTT
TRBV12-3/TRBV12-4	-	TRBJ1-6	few	CASSVVGPPLHF	TGTGCCAGCAGTGTAGTTGGGCCACCCCTCCACTTT
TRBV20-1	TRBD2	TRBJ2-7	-	CSAYNSGGDFYEQYF	TGCAGTGCTTACAATAGCGGGGGAGATTTCTACGAGCAGTACTTC
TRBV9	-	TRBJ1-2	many	CASSVGTGGYTF	TGTGCCAGCAGCGTAGGCACGGGTGGCTACACCTTC
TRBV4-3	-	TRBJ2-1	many	CASSQVSSNEQFF	TGCGCCAGCAGCCAAGTGTCGAGCAATGAGCAGTTCTTC
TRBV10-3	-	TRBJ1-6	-	CAIAGPGNSPLHF	TGTGCCATAGCGGGGCCAGGGAATTCACCCCTCCACTTT